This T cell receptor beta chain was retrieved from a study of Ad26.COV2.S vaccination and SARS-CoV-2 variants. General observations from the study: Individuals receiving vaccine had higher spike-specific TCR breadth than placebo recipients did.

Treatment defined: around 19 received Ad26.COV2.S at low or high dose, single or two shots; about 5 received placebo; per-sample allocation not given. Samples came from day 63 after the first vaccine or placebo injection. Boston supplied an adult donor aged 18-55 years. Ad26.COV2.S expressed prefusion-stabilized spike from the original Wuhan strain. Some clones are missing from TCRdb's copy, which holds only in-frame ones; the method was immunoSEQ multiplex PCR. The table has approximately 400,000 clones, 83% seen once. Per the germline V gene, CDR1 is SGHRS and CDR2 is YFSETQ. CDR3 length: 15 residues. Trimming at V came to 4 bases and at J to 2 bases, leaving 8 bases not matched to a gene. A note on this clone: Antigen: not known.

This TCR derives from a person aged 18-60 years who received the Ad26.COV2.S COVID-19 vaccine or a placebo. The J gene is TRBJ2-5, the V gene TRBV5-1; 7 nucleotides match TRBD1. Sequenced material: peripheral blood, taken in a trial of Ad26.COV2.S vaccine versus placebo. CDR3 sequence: CASSVPSTGQETQYF. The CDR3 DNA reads TGCGCCAGCAGCGTCCCTTCGACAGGGCAAGAGACCCAGTACTTC.